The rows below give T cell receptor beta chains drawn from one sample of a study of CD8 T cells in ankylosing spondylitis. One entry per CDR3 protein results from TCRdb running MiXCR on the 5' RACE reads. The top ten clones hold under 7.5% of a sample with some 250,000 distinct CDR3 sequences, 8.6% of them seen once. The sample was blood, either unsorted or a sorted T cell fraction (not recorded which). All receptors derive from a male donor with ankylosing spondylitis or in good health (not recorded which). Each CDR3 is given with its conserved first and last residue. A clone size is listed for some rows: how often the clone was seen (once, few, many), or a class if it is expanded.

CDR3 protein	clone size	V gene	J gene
CASSLSDSSGNTIYF	many	TRBV7-2	TRBJ1-3
CASSLQLRTSGGDTQYF	many	TRBV12-3/TRBV12-4	TRBJ2-3
CASSSARTSGDNEQFF	many	TRBV7-9	TRBJ2-1
CASSLINPGRNTEAFF	few	TRBV5-6	TRBJ1-1
CASSYVGTAYEQYF	many	TRBV6-2/TRBV6-3	TRBJ2-7
CAISGGQGQETQYF	many	TRBV10-3	TRBJ2-5
CASSPGRDGYTF	many	TRBV12-3/TRBV12-4	TRBJ1-2
CSVEVAGGGYTF	NA	TRBV29-1	TRBJ1-2
CASSPGSGTGNGYTF	many	TRBV4-3	TRBJ1-2
CASRTAYYGYTF	many	TRBV6-5	TRBJ1-2
CSARVLSGTQYF	many	TRBV20-1	TRBJ2-5
CASSFEAGIGELFF	many	TRBV5-1	TRBJ2-2
CASSMDFGTGLGYTF	many	TRBV19	TRBJ1-2
CASSLAWTGNTEAFF	many	TRBV5-5	TRBJ1-1
CASSPVTGLLGDTQYF	NA	TRBV18	TRBJ2-3
CASSYSNTDTQYF	many	TRBV6-2/TRBV6-3	TRBJ2-3
CASSSLGGVYNEQFF	few	TRBV7-9	TRBJ2-1
CAYSTPNTGELFF	many	TRBV7-7	TRBJ2-2
CASSSGGELFF	NA	TRBV7-3	TRBJ2-2
CASSLKEGGELFF	NA	TRBV12-3/TRBV12-4	TRBJ2-2
CASSSTLGGGATDTQYF	NA	TRBV18	TRBJ2-3
CSARDGTGTSLNYGYTF	few	TRBV20-1	TRBJ1-2
CASSPRLAGAVETQYF	few	TRBV7-6	TRBJ2-5
CASSLQLLTSANTGELFF	many	TRBV5-1	TRBJ2-2
CSARIIPPLFRADEQFF	many	TRBV20-1	TRBJ2-1
CASSQGDNRNYGYTF	many	TRBV3-1	TRBJ1-2